This T cell receptor beta chain was found in a study of OX40 agonist ivuxolimab in advanced cancers. On the study more broadly: Dose-escalation cases comprised hepatocellular carcinoma, melanoma, renal cell or head and neck cancer. Study-wide results and caveats: Circulating CD4+ and CD8+ T cells showed clonal expansion by week 6 at 0.1 to 3.0 mg/kg. There were, on average, more expanded clones in CD8+ T cells than in CD4+.

This clone was detected only once. Its antigen is still unknown. Measured with immunoSEQ multiplex PCR; TCRdb has only the in-frame clones, and not every one. The sample shows 90,000 to 130,000 clones, approximately 89% of them seen only once. Per the germline V gene, CDR1 is SGHKS and CDR2 is YYEKEE (reference sequence). Trimming pared 2 bases from V and 3 bases from J, leaving 12 bases between. CDR3 length: 14 residues. The material was CD4+ or CD8+ T cells sorted from blood, obtained in a trial of the OX40 agonist ivuxolimab. V gene TRBV5-5 combines with J gene TRBJ2-7; D remains unclear. The receptor comes from an adult with an advanced solid tumor such as melanoma, head and neck, liver or kidney cancer. The CDR3 reads CASSLGLPSYEQYF. In DNA, the CDR3 is TGTGCCAGCAGCTTAGGTCTCCCAAGCTACGAGCAGTACTTC.